This T cell receptor beta chain was captured by sequencing in a study of beta chain features in type 1 diabetes. CDR1 is SGDLS, CDR2 YYNGEE, per germline. V lost 0 bases and J lost 1, with 7 bases in between. This CDR3 has 14 amino acids. The sequenced template was cDNA made from the entire isolated RNA. Generated by immunoSEQ multiplex PCR, the TCRdb table keeps only in-frame clones and is missing some. The sample shows hundreds of thousands of clones, around 15% of them seen only once. A note on this clone: Its antigen is currently unknown.

Notes on the study in general: In all four CD4+ subsets, TCRB CDR3 length was significantly, moderately reduced in type 1 diabetes.

The chain carries TRBV9 and TRBJ2-5; unclear D gene. This TCR was sampled from a man between 18 and 35 years old with type 1 diabetes. What was sequenced was naive CD4+ T cells from blood. Written as DNA, the CDR3 is TGTGCCAGCAGCGTAGAAGCTAGCCAAGAGACCCAGTACTTC. It codes for CASSVEASQETQYF.